One and the same sample provided the 26 T cell receptor beta chains below, sequenced in a study of response to subunit inactivated influenza vaccine. TCRdb passed the RT-PCR reads through MiXCR, listing each CDR3 protein once. The table lists 750,000 to 850,000 distinct CDR3 sequences, less than 20% of them singletons. The specimen was PBMCs from blood, collected roughly 5 days after vaccination. The receptors were sampled from a man aged 50 to 59 who received an inactivated influenza vaccine.

This chain connects TRBV24-1 to TRBJ2-1, with 8 bases matching TRBD2. The CDR3 sequence is 16 residues long. Germline trimming cut 1 base from V and 5 bases from J; bases unmatched to any gene: 6. From germline, CDR1 is KGHDR and CDR2 SFDVKD. This chain's CDR3 is CATSDLGAGADNEQFF. In DNA form, the CDR3 reads TGTGCCACCAGTGATTTAGGAGCGGGGGCTGACAATGAGCAGTTCTTC.

This clonotype turned up a few times. V gene TRBV12-3 or TRBV12-4 combines with J gene TRBJ2-3; D is perhaps TRBD2 (7 bases). CDR3 length: 15 residues. The V end was cut by 5 bases, the J end by 4 bases, with 16 bases between. CDR3 bases: TGTGCCAGCAGTGGCTTTTGGGGGGGCGCAGATACGCAGTATTTT. This translates into CASSGFWGGADTQYF.

CDR3 in DNA: TGTGCCAGCAGCTTAGGTTGGGCGGACGGTGTGTTCTTC. Protein sequence: CASSLGWADGVFF. This chain uses TRBV7-9 with TRBJ2-1; the D is unclear. The CDR3 covers 13 residues. Trimming took 1 base from V and 15 from J, leaving 16 bases between them. Germline CDR1 and CDR2: SEHNR and FQNEAQ (reference sequence).

The CDR3 is CASSWEALNTEAFF. In DNA form, the CDR3 reads TGCGCCAGCAGCTGGGAGGCCCTTAACACTGAAGCTTTCTTT. The rearrangement links TRBV5-1 to TRBJ1-1; D call uncertain. Germline V gene lookup returns CDR1 SGHRS and CDR2 YFSETQ. The CDR3 consists of 14 residues. Trimming left V 3 bases short and J 2 bases short, with 11 bases between.

This clonotype was picked up many times. V usage is TRBV29-1 and J usage is TRBJ2-5; 9 bases fit TRBD1. Unmatched junction bases numbered 8, after V lost 7 bases and J lost 5 bases. This CDR3 is 13 amino acids long. Per the germline V gene, CDR1 is SQVTM and CDR2 is ANQGSEA. Here the CDR3 reads CSARTGEWETQYF. CDR3 coding DNA: TGCAGCGCACGGACAGGGGAATGGGAGACCCAGTACTTC.

V usage is TRBV18 and J usage is TRBJ1-1; perhaps TRBD1 as D (5 bases). Germline V gene data show CDR1 as KGHSH and CDR2 as LQKENI. Trimming shortened V by 1 base and J by 0 bases, and 9 bases separated the two germline ends. The CDR3 sequence is 15 residues long. The CDR3 nucleotides read TGTGCCAGCTCACCACTGGCAGGGATGAACACTGAAGCTTTCTTT. This sequence encodes CASSPLAGMNTEAFF.

This clonotype was detected only a few times. The rearrangement uses TRBV28 and TRBJ2-1; weak D call: TRBD2 (5 bases). The germline gives CDR1 MDHEN, CDR2 SYDVKM. The CDR3 totals 16 residues. Trimming removed 6 bases at V and 0 bases at J, with 15 bases between. Here the CDR3 reads CASRSSGTYSYNEQFF. Here the CDR3 DNA reads TGTGCCAGCAGATCAAGCGGAACCTACTCCTACAATGAGCAGTTCTTC.

This clonotype was counted many times. The gene calls are TRBV20-1 and TRBJ1-6, with D tentatively TRBD1 (5 bases). V lost 6 bases to trimming and J lost 6 bases, with 18 bases between them. Germline CDR1 and CDR2: DFQATT and SNEGSKA (reference sequence). The CDR3 spans 15 residues. CDR3 DNA sequence: TGCAGTGCCAAACCACTGGGGGAGACTAATTCACCCCTCCACTTT. Translation gives CSAKPLGETNSPLHF.

The chain joins TRBV20-1 to TRBJ2-1; 9 bases fit TRBD2. J was trimmed by 9 bases and V by 1 base; bases with no gene match: 7. This CDR3 spans 14 amino acids. Germline V gives CDR1 DFQATT, CDR2 SNEGSKA (reference sequence). The CDR3 DNA is TGCAGTGCTAGAGTCGGCCTAGCGGGAAGTGAGCAGTTCTTC. Residues: CSARVGLAGSEQFF.

In this sample, this clonotype turned up a few times. The rearrangement joins TRBV6-5 to TRBJ2-7, with a possible D match to TRBD1 (6 bases). Germline V gene sequence: CDR1 MNHEY, CDR2 SVGAGI. The CDR3 spans 16 residues. Trimming took off 2 bases at V and 2 bases at J, with 16 bases between the two ends. This CDR3 reads CASSYRPRTATYEQYF. For the CDR3, the DNA is TGTGCCAGCAGTTACCGCCCGCGGACAGCTACCTACGAGCAGTACTTC.

This CDR3 is CASSSTGGSGYTF. The CDR3 DNA follows: TGTGCCAGCAGTTCGACAGGGGGCAGTGGCTACACCTTC. This chain joins TRBV12-3 or TRBV12-4 and TRBJ1-2; 10 positions match TRBD1. The J segment lost 7 bases and the V segment lost 4 bases, leaving 3 bases of the junction unmatched. The CDR3 is made up of 13 amino acids.

This clonotype has more than one count but fewer than ten. The rearrangement links TRBV6-2 or TRBV6-3 to TRBJ2-1, with D hard to call. CDR3 length: 13 residues. Germline V CDR1 and CDR2: MNHEY, SVGEGT. The germline V and J ends were trimmed by 2 bases and 9 bases, with 11 bases remaining between them. For the CDR3, the DNA is TGTGCCAGCAGTTACCTAGTGCGAGGTGAGCAGTTCTTC. Translation: CASSYLVRGEQFF.

In DNA, the CDR3 is TGTGCCAGCAGGACGGGGACAGTGGGGGAGACCCAGTACTTC. It specifies CASRTGTVGETQYF. This sequence joins TRBV6-1 and TRBJ2-5; 7 nucleotides agree with TRBD1. Unmatched junction bases numbered 9, after V lost 6 bases and J lost 5 bases. The CDR3 totals 14 residues. Germline CDR1 reads MNHNS; CDR2 reads SASEGT.

This clonotype appeared many times. This chain connects TRBV18 to TRBJ2-4; D may be TRBD2 (6 bases). The CDR3 loop spans 16 amino acids. Germline V lookup: CDR1 KGHSH, CDR2 LQKENI. Trimming removed 3 bases at V and 3 bases at J, with 15 bases between. Written as DNA, the CDR3 is TGTGCCAGCTCACCGGGCGGGGATCCGGGCAAAAACATTCAGTACTTC. Translated: CASSPGGDPGKNIQYF.

The chain is built from TRBV7-2 and TRBJ2-1; D not certain. Germline loops: CDR1 SGHTA, CDR2 FQGNSA. V gave up 4 bases and J gave up 0 bases, with 10 bases separating them. The length of the CDR3 is 15 residues. The CDR3 reads CASSSNPSSYNEQFF. CDR3 DNA sequence: TGTGCCAGCAGCTCTAACCCAAGCTCCTACAATGAGCAGTTCTTC.

V gene TRBV7-2 combines with J gene TRBJ2-1; D not resolved. V was shortened by 0 bases and J by 7 bases, with 10 bases between the two germline ends. Germline CDR1 reads SGHTA; CDR2 reads FQGNSA. This CDR3 spans 14 amino acids. CDR3 loop: CASSLAISGNEQFF. The CDR3 bases are TGTGCCAGCAGCTTAGCAATTAGTGGTAATGAGCAGTTCTTC. The full variable domain, completed using reference TRBV7-2 and TRBJ2-1, is GAGVSQSPSNKVTEKGKDVELRCDPISGHTALYWYRQSLGQGLEFLIYFQGNSAPDKSGLPSDRFSAERTGGSVSTLTIQRTQQEDSAVYLCASSLAISGNEQFFGPGTRLTVL.

This clonotype was recorded a few times. The chain recombines TRBV20-1 with TRBJ2-1; TRBD1 matches at 8 bases. With V trimmed by 6 bases and J by 9 bases, 10 bases remained unmatched. CDR1 is DFQATT and CDR2 is SNEGSKA in the germline V gene (reference sequence). CDR3 size: 13 residues. CDR3 region: CSATREGTGEQFF. The CDR3 bases are TGCAGTGCAACTAGAGAGGGGACAGGTGAGCAGTTCTTC.

This clonotype showed up just a few times. This chain joins TRBV30 and TRBJ1-1, with D unclear. There are 14 residues in the CDR3. Germline V gene sequence: CDR1 GTSNPN, CDR2 SVGIG (reference sequence). V was clipped by 2 bases and J by 1 base, with 11 bases between them. The DNA of the CDR3 is TGTGCCTGGAGTCTCGAGGTGGCGAACACTGAAGCTTTCTTT. Translated, it gives CAWSLEVANTEAFF.

The chain joins TRBV5-1 to TRBJ2-7, with D hard to call. V lost 4 bases and J 3 bases, leaving 23 bases between the germline ends. CDR1 and CDR2 from the germline V gene are SGHRS and YFSETQ. CDR3 length: 17 amino acids. The CDR3 bases are TGCGCCAGCAGCGGAAACTTTTCCATCGGATTGAACTACGAGCAGTACTTC. This codes for CASSGNFSIGLNYEQYF.

The chain has TRBV5-8 and TRBJ2-2; D gene ambiguous. Germline V CDR1 and CDR2: SGHTS, YDEGEE. Trimming cost V 4 bases and J 7 bases, with 14 bases left between them. The CDR3 contains 14 residues. The CDR3 DNA reads TGTGCCAGCAGCCCCCTAACATCTAACGGGGAGCTGTTTTTT. Residues: CASSPLTSNGELFF.

The rearrangement uses TRBV12-3 or TRBV12-4 and TRBJ2-7, with D perhaps TRBD1 (6 bases). CDR3 length: 16 residues. Trimming left V 6 bases short and J 0 bases short, with 18 bases between. The CDR3 reads CASRNSGVGASYEQYF. CDR3 coding DNA: TGTGCCAGCAGGAACTCAGGGGTGGGAGCCTCCTACGAGCAGTACTTC.

The chain carries TRBV18 and TRBJ2-5; TRBD1 matches at 7 bases. CDR3 size: 15 residues. Germline CDR1 and CDR2: KGHSH and LQKENI. The V segment lost 3 bases and the J segment 5 bases; nucleotides outside the gene matches: 9. The CDR3 loop is CASSPLTGKEETQYF. The CDR3 DNA reads as TGTGCCAGCTCACCGCTGACAGGGAAGGAGGAGACCCAGTACTTC.

For the CDR3, the DNA is TGTGCCAGCAGTTTTACTAGCGGGAGGGCAACAGATACGCAGTATTTT. This sequence encodes CASSFTSGRATDTQYF. This chain connects TRBV6-2 or TRBV6-3 to TRBJ2-3; 13 bases agree with TRBD2. This CDR3 is built from 16 residues. V lost 4 bases and J lost 3; bases outside the gene matches: 4. CDR1 MNHEY and CDR2 SVGEGT come from the germline V gene.

The chain has TRBV5-6 and TRBJ2-2; the D gene is possibly TRBD1 (6 bases). The CDR3 contains 16 residues. V was shortened by 4 bases and J by 4 bases, with 17 bases between the two germline ends. The germline gives CDR1 SGHDT, CDR2 YYEEEE. CDR3 nucleotide sequence: TGTGCCAGCAGCGTTGGGACACTGCGTGCCACCGGGGAGCTGTTTTTT. It encodes CASSVGTLRATGELFF.

The chain is built from TRBV7-2 and TRBJ1-6; possibly TRBD1 for D (5 bases). CDR3 length: 15 amino acids. The V end lost 5 bases, the J end lost 6 bases, and 14 bases lay between the germline ends. CDR1 is SGHTA and CDR2 is FQGNSA in the germline V gene. CDR3 amino acids: CASSAPGGGNSPLHF. CDR3 bases: TGTGCCAGCAGCGCACCGGGGGGAGGTAATTCACCCCTCCACTTT. The complete variable domain, with remaining parts taken from reference TRBV7-2 and TRBJ1-6, reads GAGVSQSPSNKVTEKGKDVELRCDPISGHTALYWYRQSLGQGLEFLIYFQGNSAPDKSGLPSDRFSAERTGGSVSTLTIQRTQQEDSAVYLCASSAPGGGNSPLHFGNGTRLTVT.

This clonotype appeared a few times. The chain uses TRBV20-1 and TRBJ2-3; unclear D gene. V was shortened by 5 bases and J by 4 bases, with 7 bases between the two germline ends. In germline, CDR1 is DFQATT, CDR2 SNEGSKA (reference sequence). The CDR3 sequence is 11 residues long. CDR3 protein: CSAYDADTQYF. The CDR3 DNA is TGCAGTGCTTATGACGCAGATACGCAGTATTTT.